A single T cell receptor beta chain is shown here with its context. The data belong to a study of T cell changes during pregnancy in multiple sclerosis. Sequenced by immunoSEQ multiplex PCR; TCRdb stores in-frame clones only, minus some. This sample has some 52,000 clones, with 90% to 95% found just once. Per germline, CDR1 KGHSH and CDR2 LQKENI. V was shortened by 2 bases and J by 6 bases, with 11 bases between the two germline ends. This CDR3 is 14 amino acids long. The chain has TRBV18 and TRBJ2-1; D possibly corresponds to TRBD1 (6 bases). This clonotype was sampled from a female donor with multiple sclerosis, enrolled in a pregnancy study. Sequenced here: CD4+ T cells from peripheral blood mononuclear cells, sampled before pregnancy. CDR3: CASSPGTKGNEQFF. In DNA, the CDR3 is TGTGCCAGCTCACCAGGGACAAAAGGCAATGAGCAGTTCTTC.